This T cell receptor (beta chain) was recovered during a study of shared clonotypes between healthy human individuals. In this sample, this clone turned up a few times. Per the germline V gene, CDR1 is WSHSY and CDR2 is SAAADI. The CDR3 has 14 residues. V was clipped by 5 bases and J by 7 bases; unmatched bases: 10. Libraries were prepared by immunoSEQ multiplex PCR; TCRdb keeps only in-frame clonotypes and omits some of them. Of 230,000 or so clones detected, 50% to 80% appear once; the ten largest clones hold 11%. The sample consisted of memory CD4+ T cells sorted from blood. Subset denoted: CD45RA-negative fraction. J is TRBJ2-7 and V is TRBV10-2; 8 positions agree with TRBD2. This TCR came from a young man in good health. CDR3 region: CASSPPGLVFEQYF. Written as DNA, the CDR3 is TGCGCCAGCAGTCCTCCGGGACTAGTATTTGAGCAGTACTTC.